The 18 T cell receptor beta chains reported below all come from one sample, sequenced in a study of cytomegalovirus exposure and HLA in healthy donors. PCR amplification relied on 60 Vbeta primers (plus 13 Jbeta primers). The method was immunoSEQ multiplex PCR; TCRdb's version includes in-frame clones alone and lacks a portion of them. The data show 150,000 to 200,000 clones, 82% seen once. The sample was PBMCs. All receptors come from a boy between 2 and 10 years old in good health and CMV-seronegative.

The rearrangement joins TRBV11-1 to TRBJ1-6; no firm D call. V lost 3 bases and J 9 bases, leaving 9 bases between the germline ends. The germline V gene encodes CDR1 SGHAT and CDR2 FQDESV (reference sequence). The CDR3 length is 13 residues. The DNA for the CDR3 is TGTGCCAGCAGCTTCTCCCTAAGTTCACCCCTCCACTTT. Its protein product is CASSFSLSSPLHF.

The V gene is TRBV28, the J gene TRBJ1-3; 7 bases match TRBD1. This CDR3 comprises 16 residues. Germline trimming cut 4 bases from V and 3 bases from J; bases unmatched to any gene: 9. The germline gives CDR1 MDHEN, CDR2 SYDVKM. CDR3 in amino acids: CASSSFGTVSGNTIYF. CDR3 coding DNA: TGTGCCAGCAGTTCTTTCGGGACAGTCAGTGGAAACACCATATATTTT.

This clone appeared a few times. This chain connects TRBV6-5 to TRBJ2-1; D ambiguous. With 4 bases removed from V and 5 bases from J, the gap between germline ends came to 12 bases. The CDR3 runs 14 residues. CDR1 and CDR2 (germline): MNHEY, SVGAGI. CDR3 sequence (DNA): TGTGCCAGCAGTTCAATTTTCCAGAACAATGAGCAGTTCTTC. Translating gives CASSSIFQNNEQFF.

The chain recombines TRBV30 with TRBJ2-3; TRBD2 is a possible D gene (5 bases). The CDR3 spans 15 residues. Trimming stripped 1 base from V and 0 bases from J, with 11 bases between. CDR1 and CDR2 (germline): GTSNPN, SVGIG (reference sequence). The CDR3 DNA follows: TGTGCCTGGAGTGGAGGGCCAGCTAGCACAGATACGCAGTATTTT. Translating it yields CAWSGGPASTDTQYF.

The chain employs TRBV11-2 and TRBJ2-7; a possible D gene is TRBD2 (5 bases). CDR3 size: 13 residues. The V end lost 3 bases, the J end lost 2 bases, and 8 bases lay between the germline ends. Germline CDR1 and CDR2: SGHAT and FQNNGV. The DNA for the CDR3 is TGTGCCAGCAGCTTTCCCGGGGCCTACGAGCAGTACTTC. This gives the protein CASSFPGAYEQYF.

V usage is TRBV6-6 and J usage is TRBJ1-4; no definite D call. Germline V gene lookup returns CDR1 MNHNY and CDR2 SVGAGI (reference sequence). V lost 4 bases and J 0 bases, leaving 12 bases between the germline ends. The CDR3 has 16 amino acids. CDR3 nucleotides: TGTGCCAGCAGTTTATGGCAGACTACAACTAATGAAAAACTGTTTTTT. Residues: CASSLWQTTTNEKLFF.

The CDR3: CASRDNRGPNTGELFF. CDR3 in DNA: TGTGCCAGTAGGGATAACAGGGGGCCCAACACCGGGGAGCTGTTTTTT. The chain employs TRBV19 and TRBJ2-2, with 9 bases matching TRBD1. The CDR3 spans 16 residues. Germline V gene sequence: CDR1 LNHDA, CDR2 SQIVND (reference sequence). V was pared by 6 bases and J by 2 bases, with 7 bases of the junction left unmatched.

The chain combines TRBV5-4 with TRBJ2-3, with D tentatively TRBD1 (5 bases). Germline values: CDR1 SGHNT, CDR2 YYREEE (reference sequence). Trimming stripped 2 bases from V and 1 base from J, with 8 bases between. This CDR3 comprises 14 residues. In DNA, the CDR3 is TGTGCCAGCAGCTTAGACAGAGGCACAGATACGCAGTATTTT. It encodes CASSLDRGTDTQYF.

The genes are TRBV25-1 and TRBJ1-4, with 9 bases identical to TRBD1. Germline CDR1 is MGHDK and CDR2 is SYGVNS. Trimming took 4 bases from V and 7 from J; bases not matched to a gene: 7. The CDR3 sequence is 15 residues long. The CDR3 protein is CASSAAGTGSEKLFF. For the CDR3, the DNA is TGTGCCAGCAGTGCTGCCGGGACAGGGTCTGAAAAACTGTTTTTT.

This sequence joins TRBV12-2 and TRBJ2-3; the table gives TRBD2 as D, unverified against the DNA. TRBV12-2 is a pseudogene segment. The CDR3 consists of 16 residues. CDR3 DNA: TGTGCAAGTCGCTTAGCGCAAAGCGGGGGGGAAGATACGCAGTATTTT. Residues: CASRLAQSGGEDTQYF.

Note on this clone: Other DNA sequences of this sample code for an identical CDR3. V gene TRBV15 combines with J gene TRBJ1-4; D is undetermined. Germline V gene sequence: CDR1 LNHNV, CDR2 YYDKDF (reference sequence). The CDR3 is made up of 13 amino acids. V dropped 1 base and J dropped 7 bases, with 7 bases sitting between them. The CDR3 is CATSRVGGEKLFF. CDR3 DNA sequence: TGTGCCACCAGCAGAGTAGGAGGTGAAAAACTGTTTTTT.

The chain links TRBV11-1 to TRBJ2-7; the D gene is possibly TRBD1 (5 bases). Trimming took 5 bases from V and 3 from J, leaving 11 bases between them. CDR1 is SGHAT and CDR2 is FQDESV in the germline V gene (reference sequence). The CDR3 totals 13 residues. The CDR3 sequence is CASSPGQGYEQYF. The CDR3 region has the DNA TGTGCCAGCAGCCCCGGGCAGGGCTACGAGCAGTACTTC.

V usage is TRBV7-2 and J usage is TRBJ2-7; tentative D call: TRBD2 (5 bases). CDR1 SGHTA and CDR2 FQGNSA come from the germline V gene. The CDR3 totals 15 residues. V was shortened by 3 bases and J by 8 bases, with 20 bases between the two germline ends. CDR3 in DNA: TGTGCCAGCAGCTTCCGTTTAACTACGGGATTCCAGCAGTACTTC. This sequence encodes CASSFRLTTGFQQYF.

This clone was counted between two and nine times. The rearrangement links TRBV4-3 to TRBJ1-1, with 8 nucleotides matching TRBD1. With 1 base clipped from V and 4 bases from J, the junction kept 2 bases outside the gene matches. CDR3 size: 14 residues. Germline CDR1 LGHNA, CDR2 YSLEER. Here the CDR3 reads CASSQGTGSTEAFF. The CDR3 DNA reads TGCGCCAGCAGCCAAGGGACAGGGAGCACTGAAGCTTTCTTT.

The chain uses TRBV7-4 and TRBJ2-7; weak D call: TRBD1 (6 bases). From germline, CDR1 is SGHVT and CDR2 SQSDAQ. The ends were cut back, 2 bases at V and 4 bases at J, with 18 bases in the middle. The CDR3 contains 16 residues. CDR3 in amino acids: CASSLYVGQILYEQYF. The CDR3, as DNA: TGTGCCAGCAGCTTATACGTAGGACAGATCCTGTACGAGCAGTACTTC.

This chain connects TRBV4-3 to TRBJ2-7; 7 bases are a match to TRBD1. V dropped 0 bases and J dropped 3; count of bases not matched to a gene: 5. Per germline, CDR1 LGHNA and CDR2 YSLEER. This CDR3 spans 15 amino acids. CDR3 bases: TGCGCCAGCAGCCAAGAAGAGACAGGGTTCTACGAGCAGTACTTC. Its protein is CASSQEETGFYEQYF.

The chain is built from TRBV6-5 and TRBJ1-3; D is perhaps TRBD1 (5 bases). This CDR3 spans 14 amino acids. V dropped 2 bases and J dropped 8 bases, with 13 bases sitting between them. Germline V gene lookup returns CDR1 MNHEY and CDR2 SVGAGI. The CDR3 DNA sequence: TGTGCCAGCAGTTACAGGGCAGGGATCGACACCATATATTTT. It is translated as CASSYRAGIDTIYF.

This clone came up a few times. The rearrangement uses TRBV4-3 and TRBJ1-1; 8 bases are a match to TRBD1. Germline V gene sequence: CDR1 LGHNA, CDR2 YSLEER. J was trimmed by 1 base and V by 0 bases; bases with no gene match: 7. This CDR3 is 17 amino acids long. As DNA, the CDR3 is TGCGCCAGCAGCCAAGACCTAGCCGGGACAGGGAACACTGAAGCTTTCTTT. Its protein product is CASSQDLAGTGNTEAFF.